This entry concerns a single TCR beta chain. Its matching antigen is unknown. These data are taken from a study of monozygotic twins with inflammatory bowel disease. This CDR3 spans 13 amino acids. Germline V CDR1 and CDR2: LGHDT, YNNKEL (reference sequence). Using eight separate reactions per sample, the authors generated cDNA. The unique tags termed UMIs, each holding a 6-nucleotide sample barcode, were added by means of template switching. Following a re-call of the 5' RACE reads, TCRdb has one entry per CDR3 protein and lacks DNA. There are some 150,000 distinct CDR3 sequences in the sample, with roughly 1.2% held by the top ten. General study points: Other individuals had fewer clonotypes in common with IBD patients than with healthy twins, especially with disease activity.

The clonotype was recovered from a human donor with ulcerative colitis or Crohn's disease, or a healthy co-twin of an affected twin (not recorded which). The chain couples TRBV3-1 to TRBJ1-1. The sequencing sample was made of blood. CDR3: CASTDPKNTEAFF.